The T cell receptor (beta chain) under discussion was sequenced for a study of T cells after yellow fever vaccination. At the level of the study: Each low-cell-number fraction was prepared by means of SMART-Seq v4 Ultra Low Input. General study findings and limits: The CD4 and CD8 compartments had a small share of their clonotypes in common. Most primary-vaccination clones recurred post-booster (under 98% CD4, about 90% CD8).

TCRdb itself ran the 5' RACE reads through MiXCR, one entry per CDR3 protein. The data hold approximately 330,000 distinct CDR3 sequences, with approximately 12% observed a single time. This clonotype was counted only a few times. Antigen specificity is unknown. V lost 0 bases, J lost 1 base, and 15 bases lay in between. Looked up from germline, CDR1 is MNHEY and CDR2 is SVGEGT. The CDR3 spans 17 residues. This sequence originates from a young man who received the YFV17D yellow fever vaccine. The sequences come from CD4+ T cells sorted from PBMCs, collected 15 days after the yellow fever booster vaccination. V gene TRBV6-2 or TRBV6-3 combines with J gene TRBJ2-5, with a possible D match to TRBD2 (5 bases). The CDR3 region is CASSYSWSYRGQETQYF. DNA for the CDR3: TGTGCCAGCAGTTACTCGTGGTCGTACCGGGGCCAAGAGACCCAGTACTTC.